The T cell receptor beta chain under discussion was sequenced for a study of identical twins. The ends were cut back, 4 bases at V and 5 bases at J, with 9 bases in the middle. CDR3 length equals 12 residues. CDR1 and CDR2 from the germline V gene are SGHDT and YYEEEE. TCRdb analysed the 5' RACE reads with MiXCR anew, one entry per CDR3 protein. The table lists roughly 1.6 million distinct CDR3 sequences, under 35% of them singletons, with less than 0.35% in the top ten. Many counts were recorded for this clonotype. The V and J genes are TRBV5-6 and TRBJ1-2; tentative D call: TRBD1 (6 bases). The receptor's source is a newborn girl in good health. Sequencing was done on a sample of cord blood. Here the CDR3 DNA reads TGTGCCAGCAGCACTGGACAGTATGGCTACACCTTC. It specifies CASSTGQYGYTF.